This T cell receptor beta chain stems from a study of shared clonotypes between healthy human individuals (dated by TCRdb to 2020 to 2021). About the study as a whole: The cohort comprised two women and a few men aged 18 to 49 years. Per donor, three plates each were used for CD4 naive and CD4 memory, two for CD8 naive, and one for CD8 memory. To estimate repertoire size and how much clonotypes are shared between individuals, the study performed deep sequencing of blood TCR repertoires from 4 to 6 healthy adults. To increase sequencing depth and limit assay-specific biases, different laboratories used diverse techniques to prepare libraries and sequence TCR repertoires. Between about 0.85 and 10 billion PBMCs per donor were obtained by leukapheresis. Study-wide conclusions, independent of this receptor: Pairwise subsampling indicated that sequencing depth was expected to affect the degree of clonotype sharing among donors. Because the study included a small number of donors, the genetic and exposure-history diversity represented was limited. Compared with non-shared clonotypes, the clonotypes found in all four sorted-subset donors had higher generation probabilities. When a handful of donors were compared, the shared fraction of clonotypes was around 4.6% for naive CD4, 3.5% for naive CD8, 2.3% for memory CD4, and under 0.5% for memory CD8. Sampling was restricted to blood, and TCR repertoires in tissue are likely to differ from TCR repertoires in blood. Estimated clonotype richness was generally larger for naive than for memory subsets. Incomplete sequencing was indicated by rarefaction of sorted-subset datasets, despite the large sequencing depth.

Donors were healthy HIV-negative adults with no recently reported acute infections or vaccinations. All donors were Caucasian adults living in Nashville, Tennessee, USA. CD4+ T cells were enriched through magnetic negative selection, after which naive cells were positively selected on CD45RA and the remaining negative fraction served as the memory subset. Blood was obtained by leukapheresis, after which PBMCs were separated by Ficoll-Histopaque density gradient centrifugation and cryopreserved in liquid nitrogen vapor phase. Analytical flow cytometry was used to check the purity and quantity of every magnetically sorted T cell population. Genomic DNA was isolated from each sorted fraction and quantified by UV absorbance on a Nanodrop 2000c. With regard to this clone: The specificity of this receptor is unknown. Base qualities are not at hand, and no much larger clone is one base apart.

Using the deep immunoSEQ assay, TCR CDR3 regions were amplified from genomic DNA by multiplex PCR. Extracted genomic DNA from each cell subset was spread evenly across all wells of several immunoSEQ 96-well plates, with each plate serving as a replicate. For sorted subsets, each replicate PCR was loaded with roughly 200 ng genomic DNA, equivalent to 25,000 to 35,000 T cell genomes. Purified libraries were quantified with a Qubit 3.0 fluorometer, sized on a Bioanalyzer 2100, and re-quantified with the KAPA Library Quantification kit. Every immunoSEQ 96-well plate was sequenced on a dedicated single-read 150-cycle Illumina NextSeq 550 flow cell. Concerning the study's data processing: The immunoSEQ output contained only junctional sequences without quality scores, so filtering could not match that applied to full-length reads. Sequences were annotated with PyIR, a Python wrapper for IgBLAST v1.9, using IMGT germline references to assign V/J genes and CDR3. Any read was removed if the V/J assignment was weak (E-value above 1e-6), the CDR3 was missing, or the read contained stop codons, out-of-frame junctions, or ambiguous translated residues. V3J clonotypes were defined by identical inferred V gene, J gene, and CDR3 amino acid sequence. Percentage overlap between repertoires was calculated by dividing the number of shared unique clonotypes by the size of the smaller repertoire. Richness of each repertoire was evaluated using RTK rarefaction, the Chao1 estimator, and Recon v2.1 estimates of unobserved clonotypes. Generation probabilities were computed with OLGA for all TCRbeta clonotypes obtained by the gDNA method from a handful of donors. TCRdb took over this immuneACCESS table, retaining in-frame rearrangements with V and J assigned. Such tables are incomplete; in checked studies, under half of the missing clones stem from an unresolved V gene, and the remainder is unexplained. V and J calls and clone size follow that table, whereas D and trimming were derived from the DNA. Counted in this sample were about 1.4 million clones; roughly 97% of them appeared once. Over 1% of the sample goes to the ten largest clones.

The receptor was isolated from a man aged 30 to 45 in good health. The sample consisted of naive CD4+ T cells sorted from blood. The cell subset or site label for this specimen denotes: CD45RA+ positively selected.

The CDR3 in this case is CASSLQGSVDEQFF. In nucleotide form, the sequence is TGTGCCAGCAGCTTGCAGGGGAGTGTTGATGAGCAGTTCTTC. The rearrangement combines TRBV7-2 with TRBJ2-1; D gene: possibly TRBD1, on 6 matching bases. The CDR3 has 14 amino acids, counting the end cysteine and phenylalanine. Only the CDR3 DNA stays, 42 bases, in frame from base 1. The germline V gene yields SGHTA for CDR1 and FQGNSA for CDR2. V loses 3 bases, J loses 8 bases, and the germline ends lie 14 bases apart.